These 3 T cell receptor beta chains were sequenced from one sample in a study of blood T cell repertoires in COVID-19. This table comes from immunoSEQ multiplex PCR, and its TCRdb copy is limited to in-frame clones, with some not included. The data contain 86,000 or so clones, roughly 82% of them singletons. Sequenced: peripheral blood. All receptors derive from a woman over 75 with acute or convalescent COVID-19.

The genes are TRBV19 and TRBJ1-2; D uncertain. Trimming pared 5 bases from V and 1 base from J, leaving 8 bases between. Germline V lookup: CDR1 LNHDA, CDR2 SQIVND (reference sequence). The CDR3 spans 13 residues. CDR3 bases: TGTGCCAGTAGTCCCGCGGGTAACTATGGCTACACCTTC. Translated: CASSPAGNYGYTF.

This rearrangement joins TRBV5-1 to TRBJ1-1; 12 bases fit TRBD1. The CDR3 contains 16 residues. Germline lookup yields CDR1 SGHRS and CDR2 YFSETQ. The trim removed 2 bases at V and 3 bases at J, leaving 5 bases unmatched. The CDR3 coding sequence is TGCGCCAGCAGCTTAGGGACAGGGGGCCTCGACACTGAAGCTTTCTTT. Residues: CASSLGTGGLDTEAFF.

V is TRBV25-1 and J is TRBJ1-3; a weak D match, TRBD1 (5 bases). V lost 4 bases and J 7 bases, leaving 14 bases between the germline ends. This CDR3 is 14 amino acids long. CDR1 and CDR2 (germline): MGHDK, SYGVNS. The CDR3 loop is CASSGTGLVNTIYF. The CDR3 nucleotides are TGTGCCAGCAGTGGAACAGGTCTTGTCAACACCATATATTTT.